This TCR beta chain was retrieved from a study of CD8+CD57+ T cells in acquired aplastic anemia. Findings and limits, study-wide: The diversity of CD8+CD57+ cells in patients was lower than that of total CD4+ and CD8+ pools. Overlapping CD8+ CDR3 repertoires of patients and controls contained some 30 shared sequences.

It was genomic DNA that served as the template for profiling TCR beta VDJ and CDR3. TCRdb reanalysed the reads using MiXCR and keeps one entry per CDR3 protein. The sample includes 15,000 to 20,000 distinct CDR3 sequences, approximately 40% of them seen just once. Germline CDR1 and CDR2: SNHLY and FYNNEI. V was trimmed by 9 bases and J by 9 bases, leaving 12 bases between them. The CDR3 contains 11 residues. By flow cytometry, patients selected for sequencing had shown an expansion of CD8+CD57+ cells. Another sequenced population was CD8+CD57+ effector memory cells, drawn from 2 of 12 patients. Therapy had not been given to patients before blood sampling. This clonotype was seen a few times. Its specificity is unknown.

What was sequenced was CD8+CD57+ T cells sorted from PBMCs. Noted subset: bead-enriched CD8+CD57+ effector memory T cells from SAA patients. The chain combines TRBV2 with TRBJ1-5; D ambiguous. This receptor was obtained from a human donor with aplastic anemia. The CDR3 reads CASSGEGPQHF. As DNA, the CDR3 is TGTGCCAGTTCAGGAGAAGGGCCCCAGCATTTT.